Sequencing of this T cell receptor (beta chain) was carried out in a study of T cell responses to AZD1222 COVID-19 vaccine (dated by TCRdb to about 2021). Looking at the study overall: TCR sequencing was performed for more than 230 trial participants, of whom 200 to 220 were given two doses of AZD1222 and around 25 were given two doses of MenACWY control vaccine. Trial participants were enrolled by age into subgroups of 18-55, 56-69 and 70-plus years, and about 150, 27 and 61 TCR-sequenced participants, respectively, were included in these subgroups. Findings and caveats that apply to the study as a whole: Epitopes outside the regions mutated in the B.1.351 and B.1.1.7 variants were reportedly recognized by nearly half of the unique spike-specific TCRs. Conclusions about previously exposed vaccinees are limited because only 6 or 7 AZD1222 recipients were SARS-CoV-2 seropositive at baseline. Participants were mostly white British, with more females than males. The authors suggested clonal diversity may have been underestimated. Spike-specific TCR breadth and depth rose significantly after two AZD1222 doses compared with day 0 and with MenACWY recipients. Because no day 14 peak-response samples were available, the repertoires could be characterized only after the peak T cell response. CD4 TCRs associated with the vaccine covered the entire spike protein, and the dominant responses were in regions 160-218 and 743-854. The 56-69-year group was small, and its depth increase did not reach significance, likely because of low power.

The CDR3 regions of human TCRbeta chains were analyzed by immunosequencing. Under the source paper's analysis protocol: TCRs in the repertoires were matched against a reference library of SARS-CoV-2-specific TCRs that had been generated with the MIRA antigen-specificity platform. Breadth meant the fraction of unique TCRs that were SARS-CoV-2-associated, whereas depth meant the fraction of total T cells that were SARS-CoV-2-associated. Using the MIRA data, each spike-specific TCR was mapped to the spike region that the TCR reacts to and placed in a CD4 or CD8 class. Log10-transformed breadth and depth values were compared by one-way ANOVA with Sidak's multiple comparisons tests. TCRdb limited this immuneACCESS table to in-frame rearrangements with V and J called. A share of clones is missing; checked studies link under half to unresolved V genes, and the rest is unexplained. V and J calls plus clone size are reproduced from that table; the DNA served to infer D and trimming. This sample comprises under 150,000 clones, roughly 92% of them detected only once. Jointly, the top ten make up approximately 1.2% of the sample.

CDR1 is given as KGHDR and CDR2 as SFDVKD, both from the germline V gene. Reading from cysteine to phenylalanine, the CDR3 counts 14 amino acids. Only the CDR3 DNA is retained, 42 bases long and in frame from the first base. V loses 0 bases of germline sequence and J loses 7 bases, and the interval between the two ends is 11 bases. The time point label, as the study defines it: about 28 days (+/-7) after the second vaccine dose. Because spike-specific TCR depth and breadth did not differ between the two schedules, AZD1222 recipients who got a second dose at roughly 4 weeks were pooled with those who got a second dose at roughly 12 weeks. Vaccinee samples were obtained from the UK trials COV001 and COV002, which included a single-blind randomized controlled phase 2/3 trial of AZD1222 (ChAdOx1 nCoV-19) in healthy adults. Trial participant PBMC samples were collected at day 0 and day 28 after the second dose for TCRbeta chain sequencing.

Details on this clone: Its antigen has not been determined. Base qualities are not recorded, but no much larger clone differs from it by a single base.

The sequence joins TRBV24-1 to TRBJ2-5; the D gene cannot be named for sure. Sample: peripheral blood, taken 28 days after the second AZD1222 dose. This receptor was identified in an adult who received the AZD1222 COVID-19 vaccine. The bases read TGTGCCACCAGTGATTTGGGACCCGCCGGGACCCAGTACTTC. This codes for CATSDLGPAGTQYF.